The rows below give T cell receptor beta chains drawn from one sample of a study of blood T cell repertoires in COVID-19. TCRdb's copy holds only in-frame clones and misses some; the assay was immunoSEQ multiplex PCR. The table shows 500,000 or so clones, with about 85% occurring only once. The sample was PBMCs or T cells enriched from blood (not recorded which). The receptors were gathered from a woman under 30 who had recovered from COVID-19. Both conserved end residues are part of each CDR3. Each record gives: J gene, clone size, D gene, V gene, CDR3 DNA, CDR3 protein. D genes are given only for firm matches. Part of the rows lack a size; the others show once, few, many or a class for expanded clones.

TRBJ1-2	once	.	TRBV3-1/TRBV3-2	TGTGCCAGCAGCCTGGGATCGACAGGCTTTTATGGCTACACCTTC	CASSLGSTGFYGYTF
TRBJ2-7	.	.	TRBV7-8	TGTGCCACCCAGCTAGTTACGGCGAGGAACGAGCAGTACTTC	CATQLVTARNEQYF
TRBJ2-7	.	TRBD1	TRBV9	TGTGCCAGCAGCGTGGGAGGGGACAGGGACTACGAGCAGTACTTC	CASSVGGDRDYEQYF
TRBJ1-2	few	.	TRBV7-2	TGTGCCAGCAGCTTAGCGCGGGGGTACTATGGCTACACCTTC	CASSLARGYYGYTF
TRBJ2-4	.	TRBD2	TRBV19	TGTGCCAGTAGCCAACTAGCGGGGGCCTTTGACATTCAGTACTTC	CASSQLAGAFDIQYF
TRBJ1-2	.	.	TRBV9	TGTGCCAGCAGCGTCGGGGACATAGCTAACTATGGCTACACCTTC	CASSVGDIANYGYTF
TRBJ1-3	.	.	TRBV12-3/TRBV12-4	TGTGCCAGCAGGAGGGCGGGAAACACCATATATTTT	CASRRAGNTIYF
TRBJ2-5	.	.	TRBV28	TGTGCCAGCAGTCCTATCGGGGAGACCCAGTACTTC	CASSPIGETQYF
TRBJ1-4	.	.	TRBV6-5	TGTGCCAGCAATTTAGGGGGGGCAGCTAATGAAAAACTGTTTTTT	CASNLGGAANEKLFF
TRBJ1-2	.	.	TRBV3-1/TRBV3-2	TGTGCCAGCAGCCAAGATCTTGTGATGGGGGGGGGCGGCTACACCTTC	CASSQDLVMGGGGYTF
TRBJ2-2	.	TRBD1	TRBV3-1/TRBV3-2	TGTGCCAGCCAGGACAGGGTGGGTACCGGGGAGCTGTTTTTT	CASQDRVGTGELFF
TRBJ2-1	.	TRBD2	TRBV10-3	TGTGCCATCAGTGAGGGGAGGGGCTATGATTACAATGAGCAGTTCTTC	CAISEGRGYDYNEQFF
TRBJ2-7	once	TRBD1	TRBV3-1/TRBV3-2	TGTGCCAGCAGCCAGGGACAGGGTACCGAGCAGTACTTC	CASSQGQGTEQYF
TRBJ2-3	once	TRBD2	TRBV5-1	TGCGCCAGCAGCCCTTTACTAGCGGGGGGGCCAGATACGCAGTATTTT	CASSPLLAGGPDTQYF
TRBJ1-4	.	TRBD1	TRBV18	TGTGCCAGCTCACCCCGGGACAGGGAAGAAAAACTGTTTTTT	CASSPRDREEKLFF
TRBJ1-2	.	.	TRBV2	TGTGCCAGCAGTGAGAGGTGGTCCTCGGGAGGCTACACCTTC	CASSERWSSGGYTF
TRBJ1-2	.	.	TRBV21-1	TGTGCCAGCAGCAGACCTCCTGGGCTGGGCCTGTTAGTAAGAACTAACTATGGCTACACCTTC	CASSRPPGLGLLVRTNYGYTF
TRBJ2-7	few	.	TRBV4-1	TGCGCCAGCAGCCAAGATAGATTTTCCTACGAGCAGTACTTC	CASSQDRFSYEQYF
TRBJ2-7	.	TRBD2	TRBV7-6	TGTGCCAGCAGCTTGCGGGCGGGGGTATACGAGCAGTACTTC	CASSLRAGVYEQYF
TRBJ2-1	.	TRBD2	TRBV29-1	TGCAGCGTTGTTATCGGCGGGGGGGCCGGCGGCAATGAGCAGTTCTTC	CSVVIGGGAGGNEQFF
TRBJ1-1	once	.	TRBV5-1	TGCGCCAGCACCCTGACCTCGGGGGACACTGAAGCTTTCTTT	CASTLTSGDTEAFF
TRBJ1-1	.	TRBD1	TRBV2	TGTGCCAGCAGGTCGAATCCGGGACAGCCAATGGAGACTGAAGCTTTCTTT	CASRSNPGQPMETEAFF
TRBJ1-1	.	.	TRBV3-1/TRBV3-2	TGTGCCAGCAGCCAAGGGACAGACACTGAAGCTTTCTTT	CASSQGTDTEAFF
TRBJ2-5	.	TRBD2	TRBV7-8	TGTGCCAGCAGCTTAGTACCGAGCGGGGGGGGATTCCAAGAGACCCAGTACTTC	CASSLVPSGGGFQETQYF
TRBJ2-1	.	.	TRBV7-9	TGTGCCAGCAGCTTTGAATATGGGGGCCCGCCGGGAGGTGAGCAGTTCTTC	CASSFEYGGPPGGEQFF
TRBJ2-7	.	TRBD1	TRBV7-2	TGTGCCAGCAGCTTAACCGGGACAGACCCTTTTCGGGAGCAGTACTTC	CASSLTGTDPFREQYF
TRBJ1-1	.	.	TRBV23-1	TGCGCCAGCAGTCAATCTAGGGGACAAACTAACACTGAAGCTTTCTTT	CASSQSRGQTNTEAFF
TRBJ2-3	.	TRBD1	TRBV27	TGTGCCAGCAGTTTACATCCAGGGGGCGGTTCAGATACGCAGTATTTT	CASSLHPGGGSDTQYF
TRBJ2-2	.	.	TRBV7-3	TGTGCCAGCAGCTTAAGTCGGGACACCGGGGAGCTGTTTTTT	CASSLSRDTGELFF
TRBJ2-7	.	.	TRBV3-1/TRBV3-2	TGTGCCAGCAGCCAAGACAGGGCCAGCTCCTACGAGCAGTACTTC	CASSQDRASSYEQYF
TRBJ1-1	.	TRBD1	TRBV19	TGTGCCAGTAGTTTGAACAGGGGCGGTGGCACTGAAGCTTTCTTT	CASSLNRGGGTEAFF
TRBJ1-5	.	.	TRBV27	TGTGCCAGCAGTCCCGCAAGGACTATCAATCAGCCCCAGCATTTT	CASSPARTINQPQHF
TRBJ2-3	once	.	TRBV28	TGTGCCAGCAGTTCGGTAGCGTTGGGTTCGGGTACGCAGTATTTT	CASSSVALGSGTQYF
TRBJ1-1	.	TRBD1	TRBV7-9	TGTGCCACTTGCCGAGGGACAGGGGCTGAGGGCACTGAAGCTTTCTTT	CATCRGTGAEGTEAFF
TRBJ1-2	.	TRBD1	TRBV28	TGTGCCAGCAGTCTTCGGACAGGGGGCGATTTTTATGGCTACACCTTC	CASSLRTGGDFYGYTF
TRBJ2-7	.	TRBD2	TRBV5-1	TGCGCCAGCAGCGTTGACCCTACTAGCGGATCCTACGAGCAGTACTTC	CASSVDPTSGSYEQYF
TRBJ2-5	.	.	TRBV27	TGTGCCACGGGGGAAGAGAAAGAGACCCAGTACTTC	CATGEEKETQYF
TRBJ1-4	.	.	TRBV27	TGTGCCAGCAGTTTATTGGGACACGACCCTGAAAAACTGTTTTTT	CASSLLGHDPEKLFF
TRBJ1-5	.	.	TRBV19	TGTGCCAGTACCGTCGGACTGGTTTTTAATCAGCCCCAGCATTTT	CASTVGLVFNQPQHF
TRBJ1-2	.	.	TRBV30	TGTGCCTGGAAGGGGCAGACTAACTATGGCTACACCTTC	CAWKGQTNYGYTF